This T cell receptor (beta chain) came from a study of beta chain features in type 1 diabetes. Background on the study: Age, gender and cell yields were similar between patients and healthy donors.

V gave up 4 bases and J gave up 3 bases; unmatched junction bases: 12. The germline gives CDR1 MDHEN, CDR2 SYDVKM. There are 19 residues in the CDR3. This clone was counted a few times. The antigen is not known. Expressed TCRB transcripts were sequenced, since all the RNA that had been isolated was reverse transcribed. Libraries were prepared by immunoSEQ multiplex PCR; TCRdb keeps only in-frame clonotypes and omits some of them. The sample carries 25,000 to 30,000 clones, 50% to 65% recorded once. Study conclusions and caveats: Sampled from patients, naive, central memory and Treg TCRB repertoires appeared more similar than those sampled from healthy donors. Individuals with type 1 diabetes displayed fewer insertions and more deletions at VDJ junctions. No resolution was reached here on whether HLA type influences TCRB rearrangement. TCRB CDR3s from Type 1 diabetes patients were moderately but significantly shorter in all four CD4+ subsets.

The sequenced sample consisted of Tregs from blood. This TCR was recovered from a woman between 18 and 30 years old with type 1 diabetes. The rearrangement uses TRBV28 and TRBJ2-6; 10 bases fit TRBD1. CDR3 loop: CASSSVRPGQGIGANVLTF. As DNA, the CDR3 is TGTGCCAGCAGTTCCGTCCGACCGGGACAGGGGATTGGGGCCAACGTCCTGACTTTC.